This TCR beta chain was profiled in a study of cytomegalovirus exposure and HLA in healthy donors. The PCR had 60 Vbeta and 13 Jbeta primers. Profiling relied on immunoSEQ multiplex PCR, and the TCRdb table lists in-frame clones only, not all of them. The data show 150,000 or so clones, roughly 66% seen once. The TCR originated in a woman younger than 30 in good health and CMV-seronegative. Sequenced sample: PBMCs.

The CDR3, as DNA: TGCGCCAGCAGCCATCCCCAGGGGGTACCTGAAGCTTTCTTT. It yields the protein CASSHPQGVPEAFF. This chain uses TRBV4-1 with TRBJ1-1, with 7 bases identical to TRBD1. V trimming: 3 bases; J trimming: 6 bases; junction bases outside the gene matches: 7. There are 14 residues in the CDR3. Per the germline V gene, CDR1 is MGHRA and CDR2 is YSYEKL.